The 26 T cell receptor beta chains in this list originate from one sample, sequenced in a study of regulatory T cells in long-lasting Graves disease. The authors built TCR beta libraries using iRepertoire HTBI primers and Arm-PCR of CDR3 regions. TCRdb itself ran the multiplex PCR reads through MiXCR, one entry per CDR3 protein. In the table there are approximately 490,000 distinct CDR3 sequences, around 15% of which are singletons. Time point here: newly diagnosed GD, antithyroid drugs for less than 3 months. After RNA was extracted from PBMCs, the TCR library was made from it. These records were also assigned to another study, of T cells in Graves' hyperthyroidism and ophthalmopathy.

The starting material was peripheral blood mononuclear cells (PBMCs), obtained at new diagnosis, from a patient treated with antithyroid drugs. These receptors originate from a man between 35 and 55 years old with Graves disease.

This clonotype was observed at least ten times. V gene TRBV3-1 combines with J gene TRBJ2-5; the D gene is possibly TRBD2 (6 bases). Trimming stripped 5 bases from V and 2 bases from J, with 15 bases between. Germline assignment: CDR1 LGHDT and CDR2 YNNKEL (reference sequence). This CDR3 is built from 15 residues. The CDR3 spells CASSLLAAPQETQYF. The CDR3 DNA follows: TGTGCCAGCAGCTTATTAGCGGCCCCGCAAGAGACCCAGTACTTC.

This clonotype has just a few counts. This CDR3 is CASSEFRQETQYF. For the CDR3, the DNA is TGTGCCAGCAGTGAATTCAGGCAAGAGACCCAGTACTTC. V is TRBV2 and J is TRBJ2-5; D is undetermined. From germline, CDR1 is SNHLY and CDR2 FYNNEI. V lost 2 bases to trimming and J lost 2 bases, with 6 bases between them. CDR3 length: 13 residues.

This clonotype was picked up many times. This sequence joins TRBV2 and TRBJ1-5; D is ambiguous. Germline loops: CDR1 SNHLY, CDR2 FYNNEI. CDR3 length: 14 residues. The V gene lost 3 bases and the J gene lost 7 bases, with 13 bases spanning the gap. The CDR3 loop is CASSDRGVWQPQHF. For the CDR3, the DNA is TGTGCCAGCAGTGACAGAGGAGTTTGGCAGCCCCAGCATTTT. The complete variable domain, with remaining parts taken from reference TRBV2 and TRBJ1-5, reads EPEVTQTPSHQVTQMGQEVILRCVPISNHLYFYWYRQILGQKVEFLVSFYNNEISEKSEIFDDQFSVERPDGSNFTLKIRSTKLEDSAMYFCASSDRGVWQPQHFGDGTRLSIL.

This clonotype appeared many times. This chain joins TRBV2 and TRBJ2-3, with no clear D. The V end was cut by 2 bases, the J end by 6 bases, with 9 bases between. This CDR3 spans 13 amino acids. CDR1 and CDR2 from the germline V gene are SNHLY and FYNNEI. For the CDR3, the DNA is TGTGCCAGCAGTGAAATATCCCGGGATACGCAGTATTTT. Amino acid sequence: CASSEISRDTQYF.

This clonotype was counted at least ten times. V gene TRBV5-1 combines with J gene TRBJ2-3; the D gene is possibly TRBD2 (6 bases). V lost 2 bases to trimming and J lost 4 bases, with 11 bases between them. Germline CDR1 reads SGHRS; CDR2 reads YFSETQ. The CDR3 totals 14 residues. The CDR3 is CASSFEGTPDTQYF. CDR3 sequence (DNA): TGCGCCAGCAGCTTTGAAGGGACTCCAGATACGCAGTATTTT. The whole variable domain, remainder taken from reference TRBV5-1 and TRBJ2-3, is KAGVTQTPRYLIKTRGQQVTLSCSPISGHRSVSWYQQTPGQGLQFLFEYFSETQRNKGNFPGRFSGRQFSNSRSEMNVSTLELGDSALYLCASSFEGTPDTQYFGPGTRLTVL.

This clonotype was observed many times. The genes are TRBV5-8 and TRBJ1-5; D is unclear. The CDR3 sequence is 9 residues long. The V end lost 10 bases, the J end lost 6 bases, and 5 bases lay between the germline ends. CDR1 SGHTS and CDR2 YDEGEE come from the germline V gene. CDR3 in amino acids: CAGPQPQHF. The CDR3 nucleotides read TGTGCCGGGCCTCAGCCCCAGCATTTT.

As to this clonotype: A much larger clone differs by one base, so this may be a read error. The rearrangement links TRBV11-2 to TRBJ2-1; 11 bases agree with TRBD2. Germline assignment: CDR1 SGHAT and CDR2 FQNNGV. This CDR3 is built from 19 residues. In nucleotides, the CDR3 is TGTGCCAGCAGCTCCTTAGCGGGAGGGCCCTCGGGCTCCTACAATGAGCAGTCCTTC. As protein: CASSSLAGGPSGSYNEQSF. Complete variable domain (other parts from reference TRBV11-2 and TRBJ2-1): EAGVAQSPRYKIIEKRQSVAFWCNPISGHATLYWYQQILGQGPKLLIQFQNNGVVDDSQLPKDRFSAERLKGVDSTLKIQPAKLEDSAVYLCASSSLAGGPSGSYNEQSFGPGTRLTVL.

The chain carries TRBV5-1 and TRBJ2-1, with 7 bases fitting TRBD2. The ends lost 3 bases at V and 10 bases at J; junction bases unmatched: 10. The V gene's germline CDR1 is SGHRS and CDR2 YFSETQ. The CDR3 runs to 14 residues. This chain's CDR3 is CASSSPSGLREQFF. CDR3 in DNA: TGCGCCAGCAGCTCCCCTAGCGGCCTGAGGGAGCAGTTCTTC.

Note on this clonotype: The junction differs from germline at one of its ends, possibly a read error. The rearrangement uses TRBV7-7 and TRBJ1-1, with D unclear. The length of the CDR3 is 13 residues. CDR1 is SSHAT and CDR2 is FNYEAQ in the germline V gene (reference sequence). The DNA for the CDR3 is TGTGCTAGCAGCCTCGACATGTACACTGAAGCTTTCTTT. It encodes CASSLDMYTEAFF.

This clonotype was seen ten or more times. The chain has TRBV12-3 or TRBV12-4 and TRBJ2-1; TRBD2 is a possible D gene (5 bases). The length of the CDR3 is 11 residues. With 5 bases removed from V and 10 bases from J, the gap between germline ends came to 9 bases. CDR3 amino acids: CASSASREQFF. The CDR3, as DNA: TGTGCCAGCAGTGCTAGCCGGGAGCAGTTCTTC.

The V gene is TRBV9, the J gene TRBJ2-7; 9 nucleotides agree with TRBD1. Per the germline V gene, CDR1 is SGDLS and CDR2 is YYNGEE. Trimming took 3 bases from V and 4 from J; bases not matched to a gene: 5. CDR3 length: 14 amino acids. Here the CDR3 DNA reads TGTGCCAGCAGCGAACAGGGGGCGGGGTACGAGCAGTACTTC. Amino acid sequence: CASSEQGAGYEQYF.

The chain recombines TRBV2 with TRBJ2-7; 9 nucleotides match TRBD1. CDR3 size: 14 residues. Germline CDR1 is SNHLY and CDR2 is FYNNEI. V lost 6 bases to trimming and J lost 6 bases; unmatched junction nucleotides: 9. CDR3 coding DNA: TGTGCCAGCAGCCCTGGGACAGGGCAGAGCGAGCAGTACTTC. Translation gives CASSPGTGQSEQYF.

This clonotype was counted ten times or more. This rearrangement joins TRBV27 to TRBJ2-2; no reliable D call. The CDR3 totals 16 residues. Looked up from germline, CDR1 is MNHEY and CDR2 is SMNVEV (reference sequence). Trimming pared 0 bases from V and 1 base from J, leaving 9 bases between. In nucleotides, the CDR3 is TGTGCCAGCAGTTTATCAAGGCAGCTGAACACCGGGGAGCTGTTTTTT. It yields the protein CASSLSRQLNTGELFF.

About this clonotype: The junction differs from germline at one of its ends, possibly a read error. J is TRBJ2-7 and V is TRBV7-2, with 7 nucleotides matching TRBD1. The CDR3 has 11 amino acids. Germline values: CDR1 SGHTA, CDR2 FQGNSA. The CDR3 reads CASTSGTEYLF. The CDR3, as DNA: TGTGCCAGCACTTCCGGGACAGAGTATCTCTTC.

The genes are TRBV29-1 and TRBJ2-3; D is ambiguous. The germline V gene encodes CDR1 SQVTM and CDR2 ANQGSEA. This CDR3 is built from 12 residues. The V end lost 3 bases, the J end lost 4 bases, and 8 bases lay between the germline ends. The CDR3 nucleotides are TGCAGCGTTGATTTCACGGCAGATACGCAGTATTTT. It codes for CSVDFTADTQYF.

This clonotype has ten or more counts. This chain connects TRBV28 to TRBJ2-1, with D uncertain. CDR1 is MDHEN and CDR2 is SYDVKM in the germline V gene. V lost 6 bases and J 8 bases, leaving 14 bases between the germline ends. The CDR3 sequence is 13 residues long. The CDR3 DNA reads TGTGCCAGCAGGGGCAGGTCTTGGGATGAGCAGTTCTTC. Translating it yields CASRGRSWDEQFF.

This clonotype was recorded a few times. The V and J genes are TRBV12-3 or TRBV12-4 and TRBJ1-5; 7 positions match TRBD1. Germline trimming cut 3 bases from V and 3 bases from J; bases unmatched to any gene: 5. The CDR3 runs 15 residues. For the CDR3, the DNA is TGTGCCAGCAGTTTTCGAGGGGGCATCAATCAGCCCCAGCATTTT. It encodes CASSFRGGINQPQHF.

This clonotype has only a few counts. J is TRBJ2-1 and V is TRBV7-9; D unclear. CDR1 SEHNR and CDR2 FQNEAQ come from the germline V gene (reference sequence). The V gene lost 5 bases and the J gene lost 10 bases, with 12 bases spanning the gap. This CDR3 has 12 amino acids. CDR3 bases: TGTGCCAGCAGCGAGAGAGAACGGGAGCAGTTCTTC. Its protein product is CASSEREREQFF.

The sample holds many counts of this clonotype. The rearrangement joins TRBV6-1 to TRBJ2-7; D is perhaps TRBD1 (6 bases). In germline, CDR1 is MNHNS, CDR2 SASEGT. V lost 1 base and J 7 bases, leaving 29 bases between the germline ends. This CDR3 has 19 amino acids. The CDR3 DNA sequence: TGTGCCAGCAGTGAAGACCCGCTCCCGGGTCGACAGGTCGTGAGGGAGCAGTACTTC. It specifies CASSEDPLPGRQVVREQYF.

J is TRBJ2-1 and V is TRBV10-3; 16 bases are a match to TRBD2. The length of the CDR3 is 18 residues. V trimming: 10 bases; J trimming: 3 bases; junction bases outside the gene matches: 12. The germline V gene has CDR1 ENHRY and CDR2 SYGVKD. Here the CDR3 DNA reads TGTGCCAGCCAACCCGCCGGGACTAGCGGGAGGGTCTACAATGAGCAGTTCTTC. It is translated as CASQPAGTSGRVYNEQFF.

There are a few counts of this clonotype. The chain employs TRBV18 and TRBJ1-2; the D is unclear. CDR3 size: 15 residues. V was pared by 3 bases and J by 0 bases, with 11 bases between. Germline CDR1 KGHSH, CDR2 LQKENI. CDR3 DNA: TGTGCCAGCTCACCTCTGCCAGTAACTAACTATGGCTACACCTTC. It yields the protein CASSPLPVTNYGYTF.

Comments on this clonotype: A much larger clone differs by one base, so this may be a read error. This chain links TRBV5-4 with TRBJ2-1; 7 nucleotides align to TRBD2. The germline CDR1 and CDR2 sequences are SGHNT and YYREEE (reference sequence). This CDR3 is 14 amino acids long. J lost 2 bases, V lost 5 bases, and 4 bases had no gene match. The CDR3 bases are TGTGCCAGCAGACTAGCGCCTCCCTACAATGAGCAGTTCTTC. Residues: CASRLAPPYNEQFF.

The table lists this clonotype with a few counts. V is TRBV28 and J is TRBJ2-1, with 13 bases matching TRBD2. This CDR3 contains 12 residues. Germline assignment: CDR1 MDHEN and CDR2 SYDVKM. J lost 14 bases, V lost 5 bases, and 3 bases had no gene match. The CDR3 loop reads CASSRLAGGEFF. The CDR3 bases are TGTGCCAGCAGTCGACTAGCGGGAGGAGAGTTCTTC.

The V gene is TRBV12-3 or TRBV12-4, the J gene TRBJ2-7, with 7 bases fitting TRBD2. This CDR3 has 12 amino acids. With V trimmed by 7 bases and J by 6 bases, 6 bases remained unmatched. CDR3 DNA sequence: TGTGCCAGCAACATATGGGGGGGCGAGCAGTACTTC. Its translation is CASNIWGGEQYF.

This clonotype was seen at least ten times. This chain uses TRBV12-3 or TRBV12-4 with TRBJ2-6; weak D call: TRBD2 (7 bases). Deletions cut 7 bases from V and 2 bases from J, with 21 bases between. There are 18 residues in the CDR3. Written as DNA, the CDR3 is TGTGCCAGCACCCCTATCGTAGGGGGGGGCGCTGGGGCCAACGTCCTGACTTTC. Protein product: CASTPIVGGGAGANVLTF.

In this sample, this clonotype turned up a few times. CDR3 nucleotides: TGTGCCAGCAGCCAAGACGTGAGGACTGCGATCAATGAAAAACTGTTTTTT. This encodes CASSQDVRTAINEKLFF. J is TRBJ1-4 and V is TRBV4-2; D remains ambiguous. V was shortened by 0 bases and J by 5 bases, with 16 bases between the two germline ends. CDR1 and CDR2 from the germline V gene are LGHNA and YNFKEQ. This CDR3 spans 17 amino acids.